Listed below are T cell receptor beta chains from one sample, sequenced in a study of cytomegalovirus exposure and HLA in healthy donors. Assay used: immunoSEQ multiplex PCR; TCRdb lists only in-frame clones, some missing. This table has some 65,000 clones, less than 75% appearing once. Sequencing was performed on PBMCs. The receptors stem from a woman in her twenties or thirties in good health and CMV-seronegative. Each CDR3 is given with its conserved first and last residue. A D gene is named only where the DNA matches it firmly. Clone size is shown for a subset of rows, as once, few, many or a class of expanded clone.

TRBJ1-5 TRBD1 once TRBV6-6 TGTGCCAGCAGTCCGGGACAGCGCAATCAGCCCCAGCATTTT CASSPGQRNQPQHF
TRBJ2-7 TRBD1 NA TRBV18 TGTGCCAGCTCACCGGGACAGTTCTACGAGCAGTACTTC CASSPGQFYEQYF
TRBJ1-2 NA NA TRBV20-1 TGCAGTGCTAGAAACGGGGGCTACACCTTC CSARNGGYTF
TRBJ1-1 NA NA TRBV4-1 TGCGCCAGCAGCTTTCGACAGGAGACCACTGAAGCTTTCTTT CASSFRQETTEAFF
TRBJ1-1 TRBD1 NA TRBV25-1 TGTGCCAGCAGTGGGCCTGGACAGGGAATGAACACTGAAGCTTTCTTT CASSGPGQGMNTEAFF
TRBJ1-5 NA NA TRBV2 TGTGCCAGCAGTCGGGGGGGCAATCAGCCCCAGCATTTT CASSRGGNQPQHF
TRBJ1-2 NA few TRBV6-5 TGTGCCAGCAGTTACTCGACGGGAGGGTTGGATGGCTACACCTTC CASSYSTGGLDGYTF
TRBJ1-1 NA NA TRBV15 TGTGCCACCAGCCCTCCGCAGCAGGGCGGTGAAGCTTTCTTT CATSPPQQGGEAFF
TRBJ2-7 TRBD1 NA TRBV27 TGTGCCAGCCGAGGACAGGGGAACTCCTACGAGCAGTACTTC CASRGQGNSYEQYF
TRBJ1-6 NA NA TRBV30 TGTGCCTGGAACAGGGTACTCTCACCCCTCCACTTT CAWNRVLSPLHF
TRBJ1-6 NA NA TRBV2 TGTGCCAGCACCCAGGGGATCGGGTCACCCCTCCACTTT CASTQGIGSPLHF
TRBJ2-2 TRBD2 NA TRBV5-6 TGTGCCAGCAGCCCCCTTCTCAGCGGGGGGCTTAACACCGGGGAGCTGTTTTTT CASSPLLSGGLNTGELFF
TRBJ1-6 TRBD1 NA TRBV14 TGTGCCAGCAGCCAGACAGGGGGCCCGTATTCACCCCTCCACTTT CASSQTGGPYSPLHF
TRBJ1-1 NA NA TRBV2 TGTGCCAGCAGTGAAAACGGGATAGACACTGAAGCTTTCTTT CASSENGIDTEAFF
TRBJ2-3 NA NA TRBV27 TGTGCCAGCAGTCAGGGGACCTCTAGCACAGATACGCAGTATTTT CASSQGTSSTDTQYF
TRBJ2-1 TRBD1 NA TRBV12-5 TGTGCTAGTGGTTCGGGATTAGGGACAGGGGACAATGAGCAGTTCTTC CASGSGLGTGDNEQFF
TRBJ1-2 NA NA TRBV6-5 TGTGCCAGCAGTTATACATTAAGTCAGGGCTACACCTTC CASSYTLSQGYTF
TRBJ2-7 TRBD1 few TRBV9 TGTGCCAGCAGCGTTCACGGGACAGAAGCCTACGAGCAGTACTTC CASSVHGTEAYEQYF
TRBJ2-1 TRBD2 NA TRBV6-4 TGTGCCAGCAGACTAGTAGCGGGCTCCTACAATGAGCAGTTCTTC CASRLVAGSYNEQFF
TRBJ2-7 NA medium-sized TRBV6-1 TGTGCCAGCAGTGACGGGGTGCAGGTCCACGAGCAGTACTTC CASSDGVQVHEQYF
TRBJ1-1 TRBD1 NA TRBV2 TGTGCCAGCAGTGAAGGGACAGGGGCCCTCATGAACACTGAAGCTTTCTTT CASSEGTGALMNTEAFF
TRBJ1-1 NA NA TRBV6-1 TGTGCCAGCAGTGCGAGAGGTACTGAAGCTTTCTTT CASSARGTEAFF
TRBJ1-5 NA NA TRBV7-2 TGTGCCAGCAGCTTTGAGGAGCGGCAGCCCCAGCATTTT CASSFEERQPQHF
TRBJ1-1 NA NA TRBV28 TGTGCCAGCACCTTTAACCGGGACACTGAAGCTTTCTTT CASTFNRDTEAFF
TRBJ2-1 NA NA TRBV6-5 TGTGCCAGCAGTGGGCGGGGGCTATCCTACAATGAGCAGTTCTTC CASSGRGLSYNEQFF
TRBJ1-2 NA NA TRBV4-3 TGCGCCAGCAGCCAAGTAGGAGGGATCTATGGCTACACCTTC CASSQVGGIYGYTF
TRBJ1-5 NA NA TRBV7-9 TGTGCCAGCAGCCCGTCCGGGGGTGATCAGCCCCAGCATTTT CASSPSGGDQPQHF
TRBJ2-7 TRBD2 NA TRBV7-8 TGTGCCAGCAGCACCCAGACTAGCGGGGGGCTCTTACTATACGAGCAGTACTTC CASSTQTSGGLLLYEQYF
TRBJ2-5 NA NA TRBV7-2 TGTGCCAGCAGCCCCCTTTCCGAGACCCAGTACTTC CASSPLSETQYF
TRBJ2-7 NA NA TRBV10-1 TGCGCCAGCAGTCGGCAGGGCTCCTACGAGCAGTACTTC CASSRQGSYEQYF
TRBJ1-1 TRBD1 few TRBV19 TGTGCCAGTATTGGCACAGGGGGCCGGACTGAAGCTTTCTTT CASIGTGGRTEAFF
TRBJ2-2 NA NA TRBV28 TGTGCCAGCAGTTTGTCGGGGGGCAGGGAGCTGTTTTTT CASSLSGGRELFF